This TCR beta chain was retrieved from a study of T cell clonality in common variable immunodeficiency. Whole-study findings and limits: In common variable immunodeficiency, TCR beta chains reportedly carried fewer deletions and N-nucleotide insertions. TCRbeta clonality was increased in CVID versus healthy controls.

In its sample, this clone was seen a few times. Antigen unknown. CVID subjects had received replacement immunoglobulin for at least one year. Assay: immunoSEQ multiplex PCR; the TCRdb copy retains only in-frame clones and omits some. In total the sample includes about 20,000 clones, none of them seen once. The sequence came from a human donor with common variable immunodeficiency. Specimen: peripheral blood mononuclear cells.

Partial CDR3 DNA: TGTGCCAGCAGTTCTCCGGGACAGGGGGCGAATGAG. Residues: CASSSPGQGANE. The whole CDR3 is CASSSPGQGANEQFF. The chain recombines TRBV6-2 or TRBV6-3 with TRBJ2-1; 12 bases agree with TRBD1. From the germline J gene comes the end of the CDR3, since the read stops 3 residues before it. The CDR3 is made up of 15 amino acids. Germline trimming cut 4 bases from V and 7 bases from J; bases unmatched to any gene: 5. The V gene's germline CDR1 is MNHEY and CDR2 SVGEGT.